This T cell receptor beta chain came from a study of blood T cell repertoires in COVID-19. Study as a whole: From T cells, B-cell-depleted T cells, or PBMCs came the material, which was cDNA or gDNA.

The data were produced by immunoSEQ multiplex PCR, yet TCRdb's version contains in-frame clones alone and is incomplete. The data contain 120,000 or so clones, around 80% of them singletons. This clone has just a few counts. The clonotype comes from a man older than 75 with active or convalescent COVID-19. The sample taken for sequencing was peripheral blood.

The CDR3 protein is CASSPANTEAFF. CDR3 bases: TGTGCCAGCTCACCGGCGAACACTGAAGCTTTCTTT. The V call is TRBV18, the J call TRBJ1-1; the D is unclear. CDR3 length: 12 amino acids. Germline V gene lookup returns CDR1 KGHSH and CDR2 LQKENI. V gave up 3 bases and J gave up 1 base, with 3 bases separating them.